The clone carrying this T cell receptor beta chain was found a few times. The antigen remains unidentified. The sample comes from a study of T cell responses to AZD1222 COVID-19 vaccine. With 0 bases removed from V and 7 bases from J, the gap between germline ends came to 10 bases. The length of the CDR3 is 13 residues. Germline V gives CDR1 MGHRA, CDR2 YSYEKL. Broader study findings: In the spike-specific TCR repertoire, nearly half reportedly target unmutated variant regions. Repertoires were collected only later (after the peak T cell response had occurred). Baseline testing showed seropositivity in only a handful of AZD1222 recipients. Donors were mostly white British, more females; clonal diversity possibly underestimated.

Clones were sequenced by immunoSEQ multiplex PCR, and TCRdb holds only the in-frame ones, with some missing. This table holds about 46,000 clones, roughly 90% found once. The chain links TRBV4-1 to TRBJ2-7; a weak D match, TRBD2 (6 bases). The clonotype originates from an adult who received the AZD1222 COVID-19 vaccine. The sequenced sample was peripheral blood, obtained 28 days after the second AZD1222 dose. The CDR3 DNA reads TGCGCCAGCAGCCAAGAGAGAGGGAGGGAGCAGTACTTC. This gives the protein CASSQERGREQYF.